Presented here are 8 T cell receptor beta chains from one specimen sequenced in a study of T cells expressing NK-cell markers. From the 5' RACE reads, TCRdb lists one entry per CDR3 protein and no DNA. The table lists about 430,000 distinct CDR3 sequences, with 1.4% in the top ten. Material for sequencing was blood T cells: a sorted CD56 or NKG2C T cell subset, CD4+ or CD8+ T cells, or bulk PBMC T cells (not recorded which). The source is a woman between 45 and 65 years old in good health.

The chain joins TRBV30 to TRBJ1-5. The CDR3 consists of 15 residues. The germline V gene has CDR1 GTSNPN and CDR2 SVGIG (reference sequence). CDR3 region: CAWSVGDYSNQPQHF. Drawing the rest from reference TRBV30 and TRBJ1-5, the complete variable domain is SQTIHQWPATLVQPVGSPLSLECTVEGTSNPNLYWYRQAAGRGLQLLFYSVGIGQISSEVPQNLSASRPQDRQFILSSKKLLLSDSGFYLCAWSVGDYSNQPQHFGDGTRLSIL.

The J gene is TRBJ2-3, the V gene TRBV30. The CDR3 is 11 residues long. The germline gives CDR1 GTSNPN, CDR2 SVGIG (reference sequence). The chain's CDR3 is CACHGTDTQYF.

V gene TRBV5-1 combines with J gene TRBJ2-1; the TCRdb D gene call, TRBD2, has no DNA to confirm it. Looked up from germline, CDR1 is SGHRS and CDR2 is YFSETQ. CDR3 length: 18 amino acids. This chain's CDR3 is CASSLGGGGRAPYNEQFF.

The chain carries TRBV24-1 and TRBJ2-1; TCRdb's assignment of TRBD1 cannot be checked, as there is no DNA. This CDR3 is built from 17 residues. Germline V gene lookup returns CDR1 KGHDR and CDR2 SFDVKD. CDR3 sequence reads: CATSDPPGTGGRNEQFF.

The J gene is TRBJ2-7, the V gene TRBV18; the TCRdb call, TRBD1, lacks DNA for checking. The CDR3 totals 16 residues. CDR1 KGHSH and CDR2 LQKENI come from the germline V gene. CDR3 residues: CASSPLPGQGAYEQYF.

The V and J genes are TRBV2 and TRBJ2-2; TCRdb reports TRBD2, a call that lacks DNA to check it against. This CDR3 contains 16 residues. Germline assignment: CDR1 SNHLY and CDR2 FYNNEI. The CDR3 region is CASRPLAGVPTGELFF.

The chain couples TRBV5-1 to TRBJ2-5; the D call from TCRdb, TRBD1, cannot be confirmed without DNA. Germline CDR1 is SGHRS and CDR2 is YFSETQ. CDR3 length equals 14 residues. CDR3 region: CASTKGHDQETQYF.

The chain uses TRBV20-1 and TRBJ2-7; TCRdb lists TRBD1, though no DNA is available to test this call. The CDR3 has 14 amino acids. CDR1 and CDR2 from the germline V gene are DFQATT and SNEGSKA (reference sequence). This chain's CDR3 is CSATPRDREDEQYF.